A single sample gave rise to the 24 T cell receptor beta chains below, sequenced in a study of cytomegalovirus exposure and HLA in healthy donors (dated 2017 in TCRdb). The library relied on the immunoSEQ multiplex PCR assay. For the multiplex PCR, a mixture combining 60 forward primers for TCR Vbeta segments and 13 reverse primers for TCR Jbeta segments was used. Held by TCRdb, this immuneACCESS table contains in-frame sequences only and omits some clones. Under half of the omission traces to an unresolved V gene where checked; the cause of the rest is unknown. The sample has some 140,000 clones on record. 1.5% to 2.5% of the sample is taken by the ten largest. The material sequenced was PBMCs. The receptors derive from a woman aged 55-70 years in good health and CMV-seronegative.

The CDR3 spells CSASPGEKLFF. CDR3 nucleotides: TGCAGTGCTAGTCCAGGGGAAAAACTGTTTTTT. The V and J genes are TRBV20-1 and TRBJ1-4; D is possibly TRBD1 (5 bases). V was pared by 3 bases and J by 8 bases, with 7 bases between. CDR3 length equals 11 residues. The germline V gene has CDR1 DFQATT and CDR2 SNEGSKA (reference sequence).

V and J are TRBV7-2 and TRBJ2-1; 10 nucleotides agree with TRBD2. Germline loops: CDR1 SGHTA, CDR2 FQGNSA. V shed 5 bases and J 2 bases; nucleotides not matched to a gene: 6. The CDR3 has 16 residues. CDR3 coding DNA: TGTGCCAGCAGCCCGGGCCTAGCGGGGGCCTACAATGAGCAGTTCTTC. It yields the protein CASSPGLAGAYNEQFF.

The chain combines TRBV30 with TRBJ2-2; TRBD2 agrees at 10 bases. In germline, CDR1 is GTSNPN, CDR2 SVGIG (reference sequence). CDR3 length: 18 amino acids. V gave up 3 bases and J gave up 6 bases; unmatched junction bases: 16. The CDR3 coding sequence is TGTGCCTGGAGCGCATTATCCGGACTAGCGGAAGGACCCGGGGAGCTGTTTTTT. Translation: CAWSALSGLAEGPGELFF.

The chain couples TRBV9 to TRBJ2-3; possible D gene TRBD2, 5 bases. Germline values: CDR1 SGDLS, CDR2 YYNGEE. CDR3 length: 15 residues. V gave up 3 bases and J gave up 2 bases, with 13 bases separating them. The CDR3 spells CASSERSGSTDTQYF. The CDR3 DNA follows: TGTGCCAGCAGCGAAAGGTCGGGGTCCACAGATACGCAGTATTTT.

CDR3 region: CASSWSGTAYGYTF. The CDR3 nucleotides are TGCGCCAGCAGCTGGTCCGGGACAGCCTATGGCTACACCTTC. The chain links TRBV5-1 to TRBJ1-2, with 7 positions matching TRBD1. This CDR3 contains 14 residues. The germline V gene encodes CDR1 SGHRS and CDR2 YFSETQ. The ends lost 3 bases at V and 4 bases at J; junction bases unmatched: 6.

In nucleotides, the CDR3 is TGCGCCAGCAGCCAGGCGACGGGACTAGCGTACAATGAGCAGTTCTTC. This codes for CASSQATGLAYNEQFF. This chain uses TRBV5-1 with TRBJ2-1; the match to TRBD2 covers 10 bases. Germline-derived CDR1 and CDR2 are SGHRS and YFSETQ. This CDR3 has 16 residues. The V and J ends lost 4 bases and 4 bases, in that order; junction bases with no gene match: 8.

Notes on this clone: The same CDR3 can be traced to other DNA sequences in this sample. This rearrangement joins TRBV18 to TRBJ1-4; 8 positions agree with TRBD1. After removal of 3 bases from V and 4 bases from J, the junction contained 4 bases not matched to a gene. The V gene's germline CDR1 is KGHSH and CDR2 LQKENI. The CDR3 totals 15 residues. The CDR3 here is CASSPGTGVNEKLFF. The CDR3 nucleotides are TGTGCCAGCTCACCTGGGACAGGCGTTAATGAAAAACTGTTTTTT.

The rearrangement links TRBV7-9 to TRBJ1-2, with unresolved D. The CDR3 consists of 12 residues. The germline V and J ends were trimmed by 5 bases and 7 bases, with 11 bases remaining between them. CDR1 and CDR2 (germline): SEHNR, FQNEAQ (reference sequence). The CDR3: CASSPLAGGYTF. In DNA form, the CDR3 reads TGTGCCAGCAGCCCGCTGGCGGGTGGCTACACCTTC. Drawing the rest from reference TRBV7-9 and TRBJ1-2, the complete variable domain is DTGVSQNPRHKITKRGQNVTFRCDPISEHNRLYWYRQTLGQGPEFLTYFQNEAQLEKSRLLSDRFSAERPKGSFSTLEIQRTEQGDSAMYLCASSPLAGGYTFGSGTRLTVV.

The chain recombines TRBV7-8 with TRBJ2-5; no clear D gene. Germline CDR1 is SGHVS and CDR2 is FQNEAQ. V gave up 5 bases and J gave up 5 bases, with 3 bases separating them. This CDR3 has 10 residues. In DNA, the CDR3 is TGTGCCAGCAGCCGGGAGACCCAGTACTTC. It translates to CASSRETQYF.

The gene calls are TRBV19 and TRBJ1-1; D gene ambiguous. The V end was cut by 1 base, the J end by 0 bases, with 6 bases between. The V gene's germline CDR1 is LNHDA and CDR2 SQIVND (reference sequence). This CDR3 is built from 14 residues. Here the CDR3 DNA reads TGTGCCAGTAGTATAGGACACTTGAACACTGAAGCTTTCTTT. Its translation is CASSIGHLNTEAFF.

The rearrangement uses TRBV6-5 and TRBJ2-2; TRBD2 aligns across 10 bases. This CDR3 spans 15 amino acids. V dropped 5 bases and J dropped 6; count of bases not matched to a gene: 6. Germline CDR1 reads MNHEY; CDR2 reads SVGAGI. Here the CDR3 DNA reads TGTGCCAGCAGTAGTAGCGGGGGGCCTCCCGGGGAGCTGTTTTTT. It encodes CASSSSGGPPGELFF.

The chain uses TRBV2 and TRBJ1-5; a weak D match, TRBD1 (6 bases). Germline lookup yields CDR1 SNHLY and CDR2 FYNNEI. The CDR3 extends over 16 amino acids. Trimming removed 3 bases at V and 4 bases at J, with 16 bases between. The CDR3 is CASSELAGDGNQPQHF. For the CDR3, the DNA is TGTGCCAGCAGTGAGTTGGCAGGGGACGGGAATCAGCCCCAGCATTTT.

The chain is built from TRBV6-1 and TRBJ1-5, with D uncertain. The germline V gene encodes CDR1 MNHNS and CDR2 SASEGT. V dropped 2 bases and J dropped 2 bases, with 10 bases sitting between them. CDR3 length: 15 residues. This chain's CDR3 is CASSEKKSGNQPQHF. CDR3 bases: TGTGCCAGCAGTGAAAAGAAGTCGGGCAATCAGCCCCAGCATTTT.

This CDR3 is CASSYTSAGSTDTQYF. The CDR3 region has the DNA TGTGCCAGCAGTTACACGAGCGCTGGTAGCACAGATACGCAGTATTTT. This sequence joins TRBV6-6 and TRBJ2-3; D gene uncertain. The CDR3 runs 16 residues. Germline V gives CDR1 MNHNY, CDR2 SVGAGI (reference sequence). The V end lost 2 bases, the J end lost 0 bases, and 12 bases lay between the germline ends.

The chain combines TRBV6-5 with TRBJ2-5; TRBD1 aligns across 8 bases. The DNA end favors TRBJ2-7, so the J call may be wrong. The CDR3 loop spans 15 amino acids. Germline V lookup: CDR1 MNHEY, CDR2 SVGAGI. This chain's CDR3 is CASSYSTGDVYEQYF. CDR3 sequence (DNA): TGTGCCAGCAGTTACTCGACAGGGGATGTCTACGAGCAGTACTTC.

J is TRBJ1-2 and V is TRBV5-6; 9 bases align to TRBD1. Germline V lookup: CDR1 SGHDT, CDR2 YYEEEE. The CDR3 totals 16 residues. V lost 0 bases, J lost 4 bases, and 7 bases stayed unmatched. CDR3: CASSLGQGERLYGYTF. CDR3 nucleotide sequence: TGTGCCAGCAGCTTGGGACAGGGGGAGCGTCTCTATGGCTACACCTTC. Together with reference TRBV5-6 and TRBJ1-2, the CDR3 gives the full variable domain: DAGVTQSPTHLIKTRGQQVTLRCSPKSGHDTVSWYQQALGQGPQFIFQYYEEEERQRGNFPDRFSGHQFPNYSSELNVNALLLGDSALYLCASSLGQGERLYGYTFGSGTRLTVV.

The J gene is TRBJ2-1, the V gene TRBV2; 16 positions agree with TRBD2. The V gene end was trimmed by 7 bases and the J gene end by 1 base; junction bases not matched to a gene: 7. Germline V gene sequence: CDR1 SNHLY, CDR2 FYNNEI. This CDR3 is built from 18 residues. CDR3 in amino acids: CASKGGLAGGPSYNEQFF. The CDR3 DNA follows: TGTGCCAGCAAAGGGGGACTAGCGGGGGGGCCGTCCTACAATGAGCAGTTCTTC.

The genes are TRBV5-5 and TRBJ1-1; TRBD1 is a possible D gene (6 bases). Germline V lookup: CDR1 SGHKS, CDR2 YYEKEE (reference sequence). This CDR3 spans 13 amino acids. Trimming removed 4 bases at V and 4 bases at J, with 11 bases between. CDR3 coding DNA: TGTGCCAGCAGCGTATTAGGGGGCACTGAAGCTTTCTTT. Translating gives CASSVLGGTEAFF.

The genes are TRBV10-3 and TRBJ1-1; 10 bases line up with TRBD1. J was trimmed by 4 bases and V by 6 bases; bases with no gene match: 11. Germline CDR1 and CDR2: ENHRY and SYGVKD. The CDR3 extends over 16 amino acids. CDR3: CAISPTGGTGGTEAFF. The CDR3 region has the DNA TGTGCCATCAGCCCGACAGGGGGCACGGGTGGCACTGAAGCTTTCTTT.

This chain joins TRBV5-1 and TRBJ2-7; 8 bases line up with TRBD1. Trimming cost V 4 bases and J 4 bases; bases outside gene matches: 4. Germline-derived CDR1 and CDR2 are SGHRS and YFSETQ. The CDR3 extends over 13 amino acids. The CDR3 sequence: CASSPRQGYEQYF. The CDR3 coding sequence is TGCGCCAGCAGCCCGCGACAGGGGTACGAGCAGTACTTC. The full variable domain, its missing parts supplied by reference TRBV5-1 and TRBJ2-7, is KAGVTQTPRYLIKTRGQQVTLSCSPISGHRSVSWYQQTPGQGLQFLFEYFSETQRNKGNFPGRFSGRQFSNSRSEMNVSTLELGDSALYLCASSPRQGYEQYFGPGTRLTVT.

The chain uses TRBV14 and TRBJ2-7; 9 bases agree with TRBD1. Germline lookup yields CDR1 SGHDN and CDR2 FVKESK. V gave up 5 bases and J gave up 4 bases; unmatched junction bases: 9. CDR3 length equals 15 residues. CDR3 in DNA: TGTGCCAGCAGCTTAATTACAGGGGGCCTTTACGAGCAGTACTTC. The encoded protein is CASSLITGGLYEQYF.

The CDR3: CASSQDPLFSGANVLTF. The CDR3 coding sequence is TGCGCCAGCAGCCAAGATCCCCTCTTCTCTGGGGCCAACGTCCTGACTTTC. The chain is built from TRBV4-1 and TRBJ2-6; D is unresolved. Germline V gene lookup returns CDR1 MGHRA and CDR2 YSYEKL. This CDR3 is 17 amino acids long. Between the trimmed V and J ends, which lost 0 bases and 0 bases, there was a span of 9 bases.

The chain links TRBV19 to TRBJ1-3; 7 bases match TRBD1. V trimming: 7 bases; J trimming: 11 bases; junction bases outside the gene matches: 11. The CDR3 covers 13 residues. CDR1 is LNHDA, CDR2 SQIVND, per germline (reference sequence). The CDR3 bases are TGTGCCAGTACCCCAGGGACAGCGGCTCCCATATATTTT. Residues: CASTPGTAAPIYF.

The chain is built from TRBV10-3 and TRBJ1-2; D possibly corresponds to TRBD1 (6 bases). CDR1 ENHRY and CDR2 SYGVKD come from the germline V gene. CDR3 length: 13 amino acids. The ends were cut back, 10 bases at V and 0 bases at J, with 12 bases in the middle. CDR3 region: CANGGGANYGYTF. The CDR3 DNA is TGTGCCAACGGGGGGGGCGCTAACTATGGCTACACCTTC.